The 10 T cell receptor beta chains below were found in one sample sequenced in a study of metastatic and nonmetastatic thyroid tumors. TCRdb re-called the PCR reads through MiXCR. The sample consists of over 20,000 clones, 15% to 19% of them appearing once. Until they underwent thyroid surgery, no patient had received any treatment. Sequencing input: blood. These receptors were taken from a female donor with papillary thyroid cancer or a benign thyroid nodule (not recorded which). Some clones in this sample may be carry-over from other donors' samples.

This clone was detected ten times or more. V is TRBV29-1 and J is TRBJ2-3, with D perhaps given as TRBD1 or TRBD2 (6 bases each). The CDR3 spans 15 residues. The ends were cut back, 6 bases at V and 0 bases at J, with 16 bases in the middle. From germline, CDR1 is SQVTM and CDR2 ANQGSEA. The CDR3 spells CSVPRGSGSTDTQYF. The CDR3 DNA sequence: TGCAGCGTCCCCAGGGGTAGCGGTAGCACAGATACGCAGTATTTT.

This clone has a count of ten or more. The chain combines TRBV6-4 with TRBJ1-1; D ambiguous. V gave up 3 bases and J gave up 4 bases, with 9 bases separating them. The V gene's germline CDR1 is MRHNA and CDR2 SNTAGT. The CDR3 is 13 amino acids. CDR3 nucleotide sequence: TGTGCCAGCAGTGAGGGGAGTGGCACTGAAGCTTTCTTT. Translated, it gives CASSEGSGTEAFF.

This clone occurred many times. The junction departs from germline at one end; a sequencing error may be responsible. The rearrangement uses TRBV10-3 and TRBJ1-6; a weak D match, TRBD1 (6 bases). The germline V gene has CDR1 ENHRY and CDR2 SYGVKD. The CDR3 consists of 16 residues. The CDR3 DNA reads TGTGCCATCAGTGAGGACAGGAGCTCCTATAATTCACCCCCCCACTTT. Amino acid sequence: CAISEDRSSYNSPPHF.

The table lists this clone with many counts. This chain connects TRBV27 to TRBJ1-5; possibly TRBD1 for D (6 bases). The length of the CDR3 is 14 residues. Germline CDR1 MNHEY, CDR2 SMNVEV (reference sequence). V lost 3 bases, J lost 11 bases, and 17 bases lay in between. The chain's CDR3 is CASSLSGDQGSQHF. DNA for the CDR3: TGTGCCAGCAGTTTGTCAGGAGACCAGGGGTCCCAGCATTTT.

V usage is TRBV20-1 and J usage is TRBJ2-2, with TRBD1 as a possible D gene (5 bases). The CDR3 runs 14 residues. V lost 6 bases, J lost 6 bases, and 17 bases lay in between. Per germline, CDR1 DFQATT and CDR2 SNEGSKA (reference sequence). The CDR3 loop is CSAGLTGTAGELFF. CDR3 sequence (DNA): TGCAGTGCAGGGTTAACAGGTACTGCCGGGGAGCTGTTTTTT.

In this sample, this clone turned up once. This chain links TRBV20-1 with TRBJ1-5; 9 bases fit TRBD1. J was trimmed by 2 bases and V by 4 bases; bases with no gene match: 15. This CDR3 comprises 18 residues. Germline assignment: CDR1 DFQATT and CDR2 SNEGSKA (reference sequence). The CDR3 nucleotides are TGCAGTGCTACCGGGACAGGGTACACCAATGGGGGCAATCAGCCCCAGCATTTT. Translation: CSATGTGYTNGGNQPQHF.

In the case of this clone: A read error is possible here, since a much larger clone lies one base away. The chain has TRBV5-1 and TRBJ2-5; TRBD2 matches at 10 bases. J lost 5 bases, V lost 4 bases, and 8 bases had no gene match. Germline V gene data show CDR1 as SGHRS and CDR2 as YFSETQ. CDR3 length: 15 amino acids. The CDR3 here is CASSPGGTSAETQYF. The CDR3 DNA follows: TGCGCCAGCAGCCCCGGAGGGACTAGCGCCGAGACCCAGTACTTC.

In its sample, this clone was seen many times. The chain has TRBV20-1 and TRBJ2-7, with TRBD2 matching 9 bases. Germline V gives CDR1 DFQATT, CDR2 SNEGSKA (reference sequence). The CDR3 sequence is 15 residues long. Unmatched junction bases numbered 6, after V lost 1 base and J lost 2 bases. The CDR3 DNA reads as TGCAGTGCTAGAGGTCGACTAGCGGACCCCTACGAGCAGTACTTC. Protein product: CSARGRLADPYEQYF.

This clone was detected ten times or more. This could be a read error, since a much larger clone is one nucleotide away. The chain links TRBV10-3 to TRBJ2-1; 7 bases are a match to TRBD2. The junction had 5 bases not matched to a gene; V was cut back by 6 bases and J by 6 bases. From germline, CDR1 is ENHRY and CDR2 SYGVKD. The CDR3 contains 13 residues. The CDR3 coding sequence is TGTGCCATCAGCCGCGGCGGGGGCAATGAGCAGTTCTTC. Its translation: CAISRGGGNEQFF.

This clone was observed many times. V is TRBV12-5 and J is TRBJ2-3, with 13 nucleotides matching TRBD2. The CDR3 has 19 amino acids. Germline V gene data show CDR1 as LGHNT and CDR2 as FRNRAP. V shed 1 base, J shed 4 bases, and the junction held 11 bases outside the gene matches. The DNA for the CDR3 is TGTGCTAGTGGTTTGGCCCGCGGACTAGCGGGAGTTAGGGCAGATACGCAGTATTTT. Amino acid sequence: CASGLARGLAGVRADTQYF.